Described below is a single TCR beta chain sequence and its context. Its matching antigen is unknown. Trimming removed 2 bases from V and 5 bases from J, with 15 bases in between. The length of the CDR3 is 16 residues. From germline, CDR1 is MGHRA and CDR2 YSYEKL. The repertoire was sequenced with immunoSEQ multiplex PCR; TCRdb's copy has only in-frame clones and lacks some. The data show around 44,000 clones, 94% seen once. This sample is part of a study of human thymus T cells. General study findings and limits: Thymic as well as blood repertoires seemed to favor certain V and J genes unevenly.

Healthy Finnish infants undergoing corrective surgery for congenital heart defects were the donors. An approximately 0.45-1 mL peripheral blood aliquot was taken intraoperatively from four of eight donors. Genomic DNA was extracted from every available blood leukocyte. Sequencing input: blood. The chain uses TRBV4-1 and TRBJ2-2; D unclear. This clonotype was obtained from a boy less than two years old with a congenital heart defect but otherwise immunologically healthy. The CDR3, as DNA: TGCGCCAGCAGCCAATCGGTACAGCACAAGACCGGGGAGCTGTTTTTT. Protein product: CASSQSVQHKTGELFF.